This T cell receptor (beta chain) is from a study of shared clonotypes between healthy human individuals. The study's findings and limits: Despite large depth, rarefaction showed incomplete sorted-subset sequencing. Among the subsets, naive ones generally showed larger estimated richness than memory ones.

TCRdb's copy holds only in-frame clones and misses some; the assay was immunoSEQ multiplex PCR. The sample lists 1.5 million to 1.9 million clones, 95% to 99% occurring once. V shed 5 bases, J shed 4 bases, and the junction held 8 bases outside the gene matches. The CDR3 totals 14 residues. Germline CDR1 is LNHDA and CDR2 is SQIVND (reference sequence). As concerns this clone: Antigen unknown.

The V gene is TRBV19, the J gene TRBJ2-7, with 7 nucleotides matching TRBD2. Source material: naive CD4+ T cells sorted from blood. Subset defined: CD45RA+ positively selected. The TCR sequence derives from a man aged 25-45 years in good health. CDR3 loop: CASSRGGSIYEQYF. CDR3 nucleotides: TGTGCCAGTAGTCGAGGCGGGAGCATTTACGAGCAGTACTTC.